The 9 T cell receptor beta chains in this list originate from one sample, sequenced in a study of blood T cell repertoires in COVID-19. Profiled with immunoSEQ multiplex PCR; TCRdb holds only in-frame clones, not every one. The table has some 130,000 clones, approximately 80% seen once. The specimen sequenced was peripheral blood. These receptors originate from a woman aged 50 to 60 with acute or convalescent COVID-19.

The chain recombines TRBV6-1 with TRBJ2-1, with a tentative D call TRBD1 (6 bases). V was shortened by 3 bases and J by 7 bases, with 16 bases between the two germline ends. The CDR3 is made up of 15 amino acids. Germline V CDR1 and CDR2: MNHNS, SASEGT. CDR3 bases: TGTGCCAGCAGTGATCGTGGGACAAGTGTAAATGAGCAGTTCTTC. This gives the protein CASSDRGTSVNEQFF.

The V gene is TRBV9, the J gene TRBJ1-1; 7 bases fit TRBD1. Trimming removed 3 bases from V and 6 bases from J; junction bases left unmatched: 8. This CDR3 comprises 14 residues. Germline assignment: CDR1 SGDLS and CDR2 YYNGEE. CDR3 sequence reads: CASSGTGVKAEAFF. The CDR3 region has the DNA TGTGCCAGCAGCGGAACAGGGGTAAAGGCTGAAGCTTTCTTT.

J is TRBJ1-1 and V is TRBV9; no clear D gene. This CDR3 is built from 13 residues. V shed 2 bases and J shed 1 base, with 6 bases lying between them. The germline gives CDR1 SGDLS, CDR2 YYNGEE. The CDR3 protein is CASSVSWNTEAFF. CDR3 coding DNA: TGTGCCAGCAGCGTGTCTTGGAACACTGAAGCTTTCTTT.

The chain employs TRBV5-3 and TRBJ1-4; D is ambiguous. TRBV5-3 is filed as an ORF, its function uncertain. V gave up 4 bases and J gave up 6 bases, with 16 bases separating them. The CDR3 spans 15 residues. The CDR3 reads CARSATRQSDEKLFF. CDR3 bases: TGTGCCAGAAGCGCCACCCGGCAGAGCGATGAAAAACTGTTTTTT.

This clone turned up a few times. The chain couples TRBV29-1 to TRBJ2-2; unclear D gene. The germline V gene encodes CDR1 SQVTM and CDR2 ANQGSEA. The CDR3 extends over 14 amino acids. V dropped 3 bases and J dropped 0 bases, with 8 bases sitting between them. The CDR3: CSVDGSANTGELFF. CDR3 bases: TGCAGCGTTGACGGCAGCGCGAACACCGGGGAGCTGTTTTTT.

The chain has TRBV12-3 or TRBV12-4 and TRBJ1-1; D not certain. This CDR3 contains 12 residues. V lost 2 bases to trimming and J lost 6 bases, with 7 bases between them. The chain's CDR3 is CASSLRGSEAFF. CDR3 nucleotide sequence: TGTGCCAGCAGTTTAAGAGGGTCTGAAGCTTTCTTT.

The chain has TRBV7-3 and TRBJ1-1, with D perhaps matching TRBD1 (6 bases). V was trimmed by 1 base and J by 1 base, leaving 13 bases between them. CDR3 length equals 16 residues. The germline V gene has CDR1 SGHTA and CDR2 FQGTGA. CDR3 nucleotide sequence: TGTGCCAGCAGCTTAAAGGTAGGACAGCCGAACACTGAAGCTTTCTTT. Its translation: CASSLKVGQPNTEAFF.

This chain connects TRBV19 to TRBJ1-3; no firm D call. V gave up 3 bases and J gave up 2 bases, with 14 bases separating them. CDR3 length: 16 residues. The germline CDR1 and CDR2 sequences are LNHDA and SQIVND (reference sequence). CDR3 DNA: TGTGCCAGTAGTATTGCCGCGGGCACAACTGGAAACACCATATATTTT. This translates into CASSIAAGTTGNTIYF.

This chain connects TRBV4-2 to TRBJ1-2; D possibly corresponds to TRBD1 (5 bases). The germline gives CDR1 LGHNA, CDR2 YNFKEQ. This CDR3 has 13 residues. V was shortened by 2 bases and J by 13 bases, with 17 bases between the two germline ends. The DNA of the CDR3 is TGTGCCAGCAGCCAACTTTTAGAAGACAGAGTCACCTTC. This translates into CASSQLLEDRVTF.